This passage covers 4 T cell receptor beta chains from one sample sequenced in a study of T cell responses to AZD1222 COVID-19 vaccine. Produced via immunoSEQ multiplex PCR; TCRdb's table is partial and in-frame only. The data contain 120,000 to 150,000 clones, about 93% of them seen just once; the ten biggest clones take up 4% to 6%. Sequences were derived from peripheral blood, sampled on day 0 of AZD1222 vaccination. The source is an adult in good health.

V is TRBV9 and J is TRBJ1-6; D gene ambiguous. The V gene's germline CDR1 is SGDLS and CDR2 YYNGEE. Trimming stripped 3 bases from V and 8 bases from J, with 18 bases between. The CDR3 totals 16 residues. Here the CDR3 reads CASSETGIAHHSPLHF. CDR3 bases: TGTGCCAGCAGCGAGACTGGGATTGCCCACCATTCACCCCTCCACTTT.

The chain recombines TRBV20-1 with TRBJ1-2; the D is unclear. With 6 bases removed from V and 4 bases from J, the gap between germline ends came to 6 bases. Germline V gene lookup returns CDR1 DFQATT and CDR2 SNEGSKA (reference sequence). The CDR3 length is 10 residues. The CDR3 nucleotides are TGCAGTGCCTCCACCTATGGCTACACCTTC. Translation gives CSASTYGYTF.

A single count supports this clone. Written as DNA, the CDR3 is TGCGCCAGCAGCTACTCCACGCCGGGACAGATCTCTGGGGCCAACGTCCTGACTTTC. Translating gives CASSYSTPGQISGANVLTF. The V and J genes are TRBV5-1 and TRBJ2-6; 7 bases line up with TRBD1. The ends lost 3 bases at V and 0 bases at J; junction bases unmatched: 12. Per the germline V gene, CDR1 is SGHRS and CDR2 is YFSETQ. CDR3 length equals 19 residues.

The gene calls are TRBV4-2 and TRBJ2-7; a possible D gene is TRBD2 (5 bases). The CDR3 is made up of 15 amino acids. The V gene's germline CDR1 is LGHNA and CDR2 YNFKEQ. The ends were cut back, 0 bases at V and 1 base at J, with 10 bases in the middle. This CDR3 is CASSQDIGLSYEQYF. CDR3 in DNA: TGTGCCAGCAGCCAAGATATCGGACTTTCCTACGAGCAGTACTTC.